These 21 T cell receptor beta chains were sequenced from one sample in a study of shared clonotypes between healthy human individuals. The repertoire was sequenced with immunoSEQ multiplex PCR; TCRdb's copy has only in-frame clones and lacks some. This sample has about 120,000 clones, with around 65% found just once. Sequenced: memory CD8+ T cells sorted from blood. Sample subset: CD45RO+ cells pooled with CCR7-negative TemRA cells. The receptor set was obtained from a woman aged 25 to 45 in good health.

For this clone: A read error may explain this, as a much larger clone is one base away. The conserved phenylalanine or tryptophan is not found at the CDR3 terminus, so this likely reflects a read error. The chain combines TRBV29-1 with TRBJ1-2; D is ambiguous. The CDR3 spans 16 residues. CDR1 SQVTM and CDR2 ANQGSEA come from the germline V gene. Trimming took off 2 bases at V and 4 bases at J, with 20 bases between the two ends. The CDR3, as DNA: TGCAGCGTTGAAACCCTCCCACCCAGAACCGTCTATGGCTACACCCTC. Amino acid sequence: CSVETLPPRTVYGYTL.

This sequence joins TRBV28 and TRBJ2-1; 7 bases fit TRBD2. Trimming at V came to 6 bases and at J to 4 bases, leaving 12 bases not matched to a gene. The CDR3 runs to 16 residues. Germline loops: CDR1 MDHEN, CDR2 SYDVKM. The CDR3 nucleotides read TGTGCCAGCAGCTACGTAGAGGCGGGGGATTACAATGAGCAGTTCTTC. It encodes CASSYVEAGDYNEQFF.

The chain employs TRBV18 and TRBJ1-5; D unresolved. Germline-derived CDR1 and CDR2 are KGHSH and LQKENI. Between the trimmed V and J ends, which lost 6 bases and 5 bases, there was a span of 11 bases. This CDR3 is 13 amino acids long. The DNA for the CDR3 is TGTGCCAGCTCCAAAGACATCTATCAGCCCCAGCATTTT. Its protein is CASSKDIYQPQHF.

The chain has TRBV30 and TRBJ1-4; 8 bases are a match to TRBD1. After removal of 5 bases from V and 7 bases from J, the junction contained 9 bases not matched to a gene. Per the germline V gene, CDR1 is GTSNPN and CDR2 is SVGIG (reference sequence). The CDR3 loop spans 14 amino acids. The CDR3 reads CAWSDRGASEKLFF. The DNA of the CDR3 is TGTGCCTGGTCAGACAGGGGCGCCTCTGAAAAACTGTTTTTT.

At least ten counts were recorded for this clone. The V call is TRBV6-4, the J call TRBJ2-3, with 7 bases aligning to TRBD2. With 8 bases clipped from V and 2 bases from J, the junction kept 4 bases outside the gene matches. The germline gives CDR1 MRHNA, CDR2 SNTAGT. This CDR3 is built from 13 residues. CDR3: CASRGTITDTQYF. CDR3 nucleotide sequence: TGTGCCAGCCGCGGGACTATCACAGATACGCAGTATTTT.

In regard to this clone: One junction end does not reproduce the germline sequence, and a read error may be involved. The rearrangement uses TRBV11-2 and TRBJ2-5; D possibly uses TRBD1 or TRBD2 (5 bases each). The length of the CDR3 is 14 residues. The V gene's germline CDR1 is SGHAT and CDR2 FQNNGV. CDR3 coding DNA: TGTGCCAGCAGTTTAGTAGGGGAGACAGAGACCCAGTACTTC. Its translation: CASSLVGETETQYF.

The chain is built from TRBV5-1 and TRBJ2-7; TRBD1 or TRBD2 may be the D gene (5 bases each). Germline V CDR1 and CDR2: SGHRS, YFSETQ. CDR3 length equals 16 residues. Trimming pared 4 bases from V and 0 bases from J, leaving 17 bases between. CDR3 sequence (DNA): TGCGCCAGCAGCCTACGCGCCCGGGACGGCTCCTACGAGCAGTACTTC. It specifies CASSLRARDGSYEQYF.

The chain links TRBV5-1 to TRBJ2-5; D might be TRBD1 or TRBD2, each matching 5 bases. The CDR3 covers 15 residues. The germline CDR1 and CDR2 sequences are SGHRS and YFSETQ. With 4 bases removed from V and 4 bases from J, the gap between germline ends came to 17 bases. CDR3 coding DNA: TGCGCCAGCAGCGTGGGGGTTCGGGCGAGAGAGACCCAGTACTTC. Its protein is CASSVGVRARETQYF.

The chain employs TRBV6-5 and TRBJ2-1; 9 bases align to TRBD2. Germline V CDR1 and CDR2: MNHEY, SVGAGI. Losses at the gene ends were 3 bases for V and 4 bases for J; bases not matched to a gene: 4. The length of the CDR3 is 15 residues. The CDR3 spells CASSYETSGYNEQFF. Here the CDR3 DNA reads TGTGCCAGCAGTTATGAGACTAGCGGTTACAATGAGCAGTTCTTC.

This clone has a handful of counts. The V call is TRBV7-6, the J call TRBJ2-1, with D perhaps being TRBD1 or TRBD2 (5 bases each). Germline V gene data show CDR1 as SGHVS and CDR2 as FNYEAQ. The CDR3 is 15 residues long. Trimming cost V 6 bases and J 3 bases, with 15 bases left between them. CDR3 nucleotide sequence: TGTGCCAGCAGTTCCGGGACCGCAAGCTACAATGAGCAGTTCTTC. It yields the protein CASSSGTASYNEQFF.

The chain employs TRBV7-3 and TRBJ2-5, with D perhaps assigned TRBD1 or TRBD2 (5 bases each). CDR3 size: 15 residues. Trimming pared 5 bases from V and 7 bases from J, leaving 20 bases between. CDR1 SGHTA and CDR2 FQGTGA come from the germline V gene. The CDR3 bases are TGTGCCAGCAGCCCGACCCCGGGGCCTATAGGGACCCAGTACTTC. Protein sequence: CASSPTPGPIGTQYF.

This clone appeared a single time. A far larger clone is one nucleotide away, so this likely arose from a read error. The chain couples TRBV29-1 to TRBJ1-5; 11 bases agree with TRBD1. There are 15 residues in the CDR3. Germline V gene lookup returns CDR1 SQVTM and CDR2 ANQGSEA. J was trimmed by 4 bases and V by 5 bases; bases with no gene match: 7. The CDR3 DNA sequence: TGCAGCGTTAAGGCCGGGACAGGGGGAAATCAGCCCCAGCATTTT. The encoded protein is CSVKAGTGGNQPQHF. The full variable domain, completed using reference TRBV29-1 and TRBJ1-5, is SAVISQKPSRDICQRGTSLTIQCQVDSQVTMMFWYRQQPGQSLTLIATANQGSEATYESGFVIDKFPISRPNLTFSTLTVSNMSPEDSSIYLCSVKAGTGGNQPQHFGDGTRLSIL.

The table lists this clone with a few counts. This chain links TRBV27 with TRBJ1-5; no firm D call. This CDR3 has 14 residues. V was clipped by 0 bases and J by 2 bases, with 5 bases between them. Per the germline V gene, CDR1 is MNHEY and CDR2 is SMNVEV (reference sequence). The CDR3, as DNA: TGTGCCAGCAGTTTATCAAAGGGCAATCAGCCCCAGCATTTT. Amino acid sequence: CASSLSKGNQPQHF.

This clone is labeled as medium-sized. The rearrangement uses TRBV4-2 and TRBJ2-1; D is possibly TRBD2 (5 bases). Germline V CDR1 and CDR2: LGHNA, YNFKEQ. The CDR3 has 17 residues. Trimming shortened V by 0 bases and J by 2 bases, and 14 bases separated the two germline ends. CDR3 DNA sequence: TGTGCCAGCAGCCAAGATCATGCTAGCAGCCCCTACAATGAGCAGTTCTTC. This translates into CASSQDHASSPYNEQFF.

The chain combines TRBV6-4 with TRBJ2-1, with D possibly matching TRBD2 (7 bases). V lost 2 bases and J 7 bases, leaving 15 bases between the germline ends. Germline V gives CDR1 MRHNA, CDR2 SNTAGT. The CDR3 consists of 15 residues. As DNA, the CDR3 is TGTGCCAGCAGTGACAGGGGCGGGGGCAGTAATGAGCAGTTCTTC. Encoded protein: CASSDRGGGSNEQFF.

This clone has more than one count but fewer than ten. The chain joins TRBV10-1 to TRBJ2-1; 8 bases are a match to TRBD1. Trimming cost V 5 bases and J 10 bases; bases outside gene matches: 4. Germline V gives CDR1 WNHNN, CDR2 SYGVQD (reference sequence). CDR3 size: 12 residues. The CDR3 is CASSQGAGEQFF. The CDR3 DNA is TGCGCCAGCAGTCAGGGGGCTGGAGAGCAGTTCTTC.

The chain is built from TRBV16 and TRBJ2-3; 11 bases line up with TRBD1. The CDR3 has 15 amino acids. Germline CDR1 is KGHSY and CDR2 is FQNENV. With 2 bases clipped from V and 5 bases from J, the junction kept 3 bases outside the gene matches. The CDR3 region is CASSQRTGGIDTQYF. The CDR3 DNA is TGTGCCAGCAGCCAACGGACAGGGGGCATAGATACGCAGTATTTT. Full variable domain (remainder filled in from reference TRBV16 and TRBJ2-3): GEEVAQTPKHLVRGEGQKAKLYCAPIKGHSYVFWYQQVLKNEFKFLISFQNENVFDETGMPKERFSAKCLPNSPCSLEIQATKLEDSAVYFCASSQRTGGIDTQYFGPGTRLTVL.

The chain links TRBV7-9 to TRBJ1-2; D is ambiguous. The CDR3 contains 13 residues. V was pared by 5 bases and J by 6 bases, with 13 bases between. Germline-derived CDR1 and CDR2 are SEHNR and FQNEAQ (reference sequence). The CDR3 DNA sequence: TGTGCCAGCAGCCGCAGACAACCGAATGGCTACACCTTC. Protein product: CASSRRQPNGYTF.

The V and J genes are TRBV14 and TRBJ2-5; 8 bases align to TRBD1. The end of the DNA is better explained by TRBJ2-7, so the J call may be wrong. Germline lookup yields CDR1 SGHDN and CDR2 FVKESK. This CDR3 is built from 14 residues. CDR3 bases: TGTGCCAGCAGCTCCGGGGCAGGGGGCGGCGAGCAGTACTTC. This sequence encodes CASSSGAGGGEQYF.

This clone was detected once. CDR3 sequence reads: CAISDSTSGRSLRNEQFF. CDR3 sequence (DNA): TGTGCCATCAGTGATTCTACTAGCGGGAGAAGCCTAAGGAATGAGCAGTTCTTC. The gene calls are TRBV10-3 and TRBJ2-1, with 11 positions matching TRBD2. Germline CDR1 reads ENHRY; CDR2 reads SYGVKD. V shed 3 bases and J 7 bases; nucleotides not matched to a gene: 14. The CDR3 contains 18 residues.

The chain has TRBV7-3 and TRBJ1-2; D not resolved. CDR1 SGHTA and CDR2 FQGTGA come from the germline V gene. Trimming cost V 4 bases and J 4 bases, with 10 bases left between them. The CDR3 sequence is 13 residues long. CDR3 sequence reads: CASSSSGGYGYTF. CDR3 in DNA: TGTGCCAGCAGCTCCTCCGGAGGCTATGGCTACACCTTC.